This T cell receptor beta chain was sequenced in a study of shared clonotypes between healthy human individuals. Germline CDR1 SEHNR, CDR2 FQNEAQ (reference sequence). CDR3 length: 15 residues. V shed 5 bases, J shed 5 bases, and the junction held 12 bases outside the gene matches. Assay runs were performed at deep level. Only in-frame clones appear in the TCRdb table, and some are missing; sequencing was by immunoSEQ multiplex PCR. In the table there are more than 2,000,000 clones, around nine tenths of which are singletons. What was sequenced was naive CD4+ T cells sorted from blood. Subset defined: CD45RA+ positively selected. The chain combines TRBV7-9 with TRBJ2-7, with 7 bases lining up with TRBD1. The sequence derives from a man aged 18 to 35 in good health. Written as DNA, the CDR3 is TGTGCCAGCAGCGGACAGGTTATAGTAGGCCACGAGCAGTACTTC. It codes for CASSGQVIVGHEQYF. The full variable domain, completed using reference TRBV7-9 and TRBJ2-7, is DTGVSQNPRHKITKRGQNVTFRCDPISEHNRLYWYRQTLGQGPEFLTYFQNEAQLEKSRLLSDRFSAERPKGSFSTLEIQRTEQGDSAMYLCASSGQVIVGHEQYFGPGTRLTVT.